The 26 T cell receptor beta chains below were found in one sample sequenced in a study of shared clonotypes between healthy human individuals. CD45RO negativity and positive selection for CCR7 defined naive CD8 cells, a population that excluded terminally differentiated effector memory CD45RA+ cells. Libraries were prepared by immunoSEQ multiplex PCR; TCRdb keeps only in-frame clonotypes and omits some of them. The sample lists around 2,000,000 clones, under 95% occurring once. What was sequenced was naive CD8+ T cells from PBMCs. The source is a man aged 18 to 35 in good health. Some clones in this sample may be carry-over from other donors' samples.

The chain couples TRBV29-1 to TRBJ2-7; a possible D gene is TRBD2 (6 bases). This CDR3 comprises 12 residues. Trimming shortened V by 6 bases and J by 4 bases, and 13 bases separated the two germline ends. CDR1 SQVTM and CDR2 ANQGSEA come from the germline V gene. The CDR3: CSVTASGYEQYF. The CDR3 DNA reads as TGCAGCGTGACCGCAAGCGGGTACGAGCAGTACTTC.

With respect to this clone: Within the sample, other DNA sequences also encode this same CDR3. Here the CDR3 reads CASSQGSGRSYEQYF. CDR3 DNA: TGCGCCAGCAGCCAAGGTAGCGGGAGGTCTTACGAGCAGTACTTC. The J gene is TRBJ2-7, the V gene TRBV4-3; 10 positions agree with TRBD2. Losses at the gene ends were 1 base for V and 4 bases for J; bases not matched to a gene: 4. CDR1 is LGHNA and CDR2 is YSLEER in the germline V gene. The CDR3 sequence is 15 residues long.

The chain uses TRBV5-6 and TRBJ2-7; D might be TRBD1 (6 bases). V was shortened by 0 bases and J by 5 bases, with 9 bases between the two germline ends. The germline V gene encodes CDR1 SGHDT and CDR2 YYEEEE. The CDR3 loop spans 13 amino acids. Here the CDR3 reads CASSLAWGHEQYF. In DNA, the CDR3 is TGTGCCAGCAGCTTGGCCTGGGGGCACGAGCAGTACTTC.

The V call is TRBV19, the J call TRBJ1-1; D is ambiguous. The CDR3 covers 15 residues. V was shortened by 6 bases and J by 0 bases, with 14 bases between the two germline ends. Per the germline V gene, CDR1 is LNHDA and CDR2 is SQIVND (reference sequence). CDR3 nucleotides: TGTGCCAGTAGCCTGGGAAGTTTTATGAACACTGAAGCTTTCTTT. Translation: CASSLGSFMNTEAFF.

A word on this clone: The sample contains more than one DNA sequence encoding this CDR3. J is TRBJ1-1 and V is TRBV19, with D uncertain. Germline loops: CDR1 LNHDA, CDR2 SQIVND (reference sequence). The CDR3 extends over 15 amino acids. Trimming took 3 bases from V and 1 from J, leaving 12 bases between them. Written as DNA, the CDR3 is TGTGCCAGTAGTATCGTCCCAGGCACGAACACTGAAGCTTTCTTT. Translating it yields CASSIVPGTNTEAFF.

This clone has only one observation. The chain uses TRBV5-4 and TRBJ2-1; 8 nucleotides line up with TRBD1. With V trimmed by 5 bases and J by 5 bases, 3 bases remained unmatched. Germline V gene data show CDR1 as SGHNT and CDR2 as YYREEE (reference sequence). The CDR3 has 13 amino acids. The CDR3 region is CASRGTGHNEQFF. CDR3 DNA sequence: TGTGCCAGCAGGGGGACAGGCCACAATGAGCAGTTCTTC.

This clone came up once. This rearrangement joins TRBV19 to TRBJ2-2; 12 positions agree with TRBD1. The germline V gene encodes CDR1 LNHDA and CDR2 SQIVND (reference sequence). The CDR3 runs to 17 residues. V was clipped by 6 bases and J by 7 bases; unmatched bases: 12. The CDR3 is CASRNHRDRGLDGELFF. CDR3 coding DNA: TGTGCCAGTAGGAACCACCGGGACAGGGGGCTAGACGGGGAGCTGTTTTTT.

V and J are TRBV5-4 and TRBJ2-3; 8 bases line up with TRBD2. The V gene's germline CDR1 is SGHNT and CDR2 YYREEE (reference sequence). This CDR3 comprises 15 residues. V trimming: 6 bases; J trimming: 3 bases; junction bases outside the gene matches: 9. The CDR3 region has the DNA TGTGCCAGCACTCCCGGGGCTAGCGGGACAGATACGCAGTATTTT. Protein product: CASTPGASGTDTQYF.

About this clone itself: One junction end disagrees with the germline gene, perhaps due to a read error. The chain uses TRBV27 and TRBJ2-7, with 7 bases matching TRBD1. The CDR3 runs to 14 residues. The V gene's germline CDR1 is MNHEY and CDR2 SMNVEV (reference sequence). CDR3 in amino acids: CASSPRDSSDEQYF. In DNA form, the CDR3 reads TGTGCCAGCAGTCCCCGGGACAGCTCCGACGAGCAGTACTTC.

Only one count was recorded for this clone. J is TRBJ2-7 and V is TRBV25-1, with 7 positions matching TRBD1. V was clipped by 8 bases and J by 3 bases; unmatched bases: 10. The CDR3 loop spans 14 amino acids. Germline V gives CDR1 MGHDK, CDR2 SYGVNS. The CDR3 loop is CASERTGWDYEQYF. The CDR3 DNA reads TGTGCCAGCGAGCGGACAGGTTGGGACTACGAGCAGTACTTC.

Remarks on this clone: Other DNA sequences in the sample encode the same CDR3. The rearrangement links TRBV28 to TRBJ2-7, with 10 bases that match TRBD1. The CDR3 has 15 residues. Losses at the gene ends were 3 bases for V and 1 base for J; bases not matched to a gene: 3. The germline V gene has CDR1 MDHEN and CDR2 SYDVKM. In nucleotides, the CDR3 is TGTGCCAGCAGTTTCCGGGACAGGGGATCCTACGAGCAGTACTTC. Amino acids: CASSFRDRGSYEQYF.

This sequence joins TRBV7-4 and TRBJ2-1; 8 nucleotides align to TRBD2. CDR3 length equals 15 residues. CDR1 is SGHVT, CDR2 SQSDAQ, per germline. Trimming at V came to 1 base and at J to 4 bases, leaving 3 bases not matched to a gene. CDR3 protein: CASSLGTSYYNEQFF. The CDR3 DNA sequence: TGTGCCAGCAGCTTAGGGACTAGCTATTACAATGAGCAGTTCTTC.

In regard to this clone: Other DNA sequences in the sample encode the same CDR3. The chain combines TRBV10-2 with TRBJ1-1; D unclear. Germline CDR1 reads WSHSY; CDR2 reads SAAADI. Trimming stripped 2 bases from V and 1 base from J, with 2 bases between. The CDR3 has 12 residues. This CDR3 reads CASSEENTEAFF. The CDR3 DNA is TGCGCCAGCAGTGAGGAGAACACTGAAGCTTTCTTT.

The chain recombines TRBV4-3 with TRBJ2-1; 11 bases match TRBD2. Germline CDR1 is LGHNA and CDR2 is YSLEER. Trimming removed 3 bases from V and 2 bases from J; junction bases left unmatched: 6. CDR3 length: 17 amino acids. The CDR3 loop is CASSHDTSGSTYNEQFF. CDR3 nucleotide sequence: TGCGCCAGCAGCCATGACACTAGCGGGAGTACCTACAATGAGCAGTTCTTC.

The chain couples TRBV28 to TRBJ1-5; the D gene is possibly TRBD1 (5 bases). Germline V CDR1 and CDR2: MDHEN, SYDVKM. V lost 4 bases, J lost 3 bases, and 10 bases lay in between. CDR3 length: 14 residues. The CDR3 protein is CASSWGEDNQPQHF. Written as DNA, the CDR3 is TGTGCCAGCAGTTGGGGGGAGGACAATCAGCCCCAGCATTTT.

The gene calls are TRBV6-5 and TRBJ2-5; D possibly corresponds to TRBD2 (6 bases). This CDR3 spans 13 amino acids. Looked up from germline, CDR1 is MNHEY and CDR2 is SVGAGI. The V gene lost 1 base and the J gene lost 11 bases, with 14 bases spanning the gap. The CDR3 loop reads CASSYFKGREQYF. CDR3 DNA sequence: TGTGCCAGCAGTTACTTTAAGGGTCGGGAGCAGTACTTC.

This clone was seen once. The CDR3 spells CASSFRVSNYGYTF. As DNA, the CDR3 is TGTGCCAGCAGTTTCAGGGTATCAAACTATGGCTACACCTTC. V and J are TRBV28 and TRBJ1-2; weak D call: TRBD1 (5 bases). CDR3 length: 14 residues. V gave up 3 bases and J gave up 2 bases, with 10 bases separating them. Germline lookup yields CDR1 MDHEN and CDR2 SYDVKM.

The chain joins TRBV11-2 to TRBJ2-5, with TRBD2 matching 9 bases. The CDR3 contains 15 residues. Germline CDR1 SGHAT, CDR2 FQNNGV. V lost 3 bases, J lost 2 bases, and 4 bases stayed unmatched. CDR3 coding DNA: TGTGCCAGCAGCTTTCGGACTAGCGTACAAGAGACCCAGTACTTC. Its translation: CASSFRTSVQETQYF.

The rearrangement uses TRBV5-6 and TRBJ1-3; D gene uncertain. The CDR3 extends over 13 amino acids. CDR1 and CDR2 from the germline V gene are SGHDT and YYEEEE. V shed 4 bases and J shed 11 bases, with 16 bases lying between them. The CDR3 sequence: CASSPGRAPAIYF. The CDR3 coding sequence is TGTGCCAGCAGCCCAGGACGAGCTCCAGCCATATATTTT.

As regards this clone: Other DNA sequences in this specimen translate into the identical CDR3. V is TRBV6-1 and J is TRBJ2-2; D gene ambiguous. Trimming took 3 bases from V and 1 from J, leaving 3 bases between them. Germline V gene data show CDR1 as MNHNS and CDR2 as SASEGT. This CDR3 region has 13 residues. The CDR3 sequence is CASSDGNTGELFF. Here the CDR3 DNA reads TGTGCCAGCAGTGACGGGAACACCGGGGAGCTGTTTTTT.

The V gene is TRBV6-5, the J gene TRBJ1-2; D is perhaps TRBD1 (6 bases). The CDR3 consists of 13 residues. The ends were cut back, 3 bases at V and 5 bases at J, with 10 bases in the middle. Germline CDR1 reads MNHEY; CDR2 reads SVGAGI. The CDR3 loop is CASSYGGQYGYTF. The CDR3 coding sequence is TGTGCCAGCAGTTATGGGGGCCAGTATGGCTACACCTTC.

This chain links TRBV28 with TRBJ1-5, with 7 bases that match TRBD1. CDR1 and CDR2 (germline): MDHEN, SYDVKM. This CDR3 spans 16 amino acids. The trim removed 2 bases at V and 7 bases at J, leaving 11 bases unmatched. As DNA, the CDR3 is TGTGCCAGCAGTTTAATCGGCGGGGCAGGGGGGCAGCCCCAGCATTTT. Translation gives CASSLIGGAGGQPQHF.

This clone was detected only a few times. The chain combines TRBV19 with TRBJ1-1; D perhaps matches TRBD1 (6 bases). The length of the CDR3 is 13 residues. The V and J ends lost 0 bases and 6 bases respectively, with 8 bases between them. The germline CDR1 and CDR2 sequences are LNHDA and SQIVND (reference sequence). The CDR3 region has the DNA TGTGCCAGTAGTATAGACAGGGGTTCTGAAGCTTTCTTT. Protein product: CASSIDRGSEAFF.

This clone was recorded once. This specimen includes other DNA sequences encoding the same CDR3. This chain links TRBV27 with TRBJ2-7; D assignment may be TRBD1 or TRBD2 (6 bases each). This CDR3 has 13 residues. Trimming shortened V by 3 bases and J by 4 bases, and 10 bases separated the two germline ends. Germline V gives CDR1 MNHEY, CDR2 SMNVEV (reference sequence). In DNA, the CDR3 is TGTGCCAGCAGTTTGGGGGGCGGGTACGAGCAGTACTTC. Its translation: CASSLGGGYEQYF.

The chain has TRBV5-4 and TRBJ2-3; D gene unclear. The V end lost 4 bases, the J end lost 2 bases, and 14 bases lay between the germline ends. The CDR3 contains 15 residues. Germline V gives CDR1 SGHNT, CDR2 YYREEE (reference sequence). For the CDR3, the DNA is TGTGCCAGCAGCCAAGAAGCTAGTTCCACAGATACGCAGTATTTT. Protein sequence: CASSQEASSTDTQYF.

A word on this clone: The same CDR3 can be traced to other DNA sequences in this sample. The V gene is TRBV27, the J gene TRBJ2-2; tentative D call: TRBD2 (6 bases). Per the germline V gene, CDR1 is MNHEY and CDR2 is SMNVEV (reference sequence). V lost 11 bases to trimming and J lost 6 bases, with 7 bases between them. The CDR3 is 10 residues long. The chain's CDR3 is CASGAGELFF. In nucleotides, the CDR3 is TGTGCCTCGGGGGCCGGGGAGCTGTTTTTT.